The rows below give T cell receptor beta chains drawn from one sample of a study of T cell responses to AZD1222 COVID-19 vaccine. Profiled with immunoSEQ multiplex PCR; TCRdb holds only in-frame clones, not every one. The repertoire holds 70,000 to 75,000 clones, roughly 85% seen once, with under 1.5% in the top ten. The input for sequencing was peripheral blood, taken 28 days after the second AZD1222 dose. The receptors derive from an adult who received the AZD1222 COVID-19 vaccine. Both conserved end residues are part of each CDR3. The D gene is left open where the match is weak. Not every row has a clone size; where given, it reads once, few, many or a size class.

CDR3aa: CASGLQGADGYTF
CDR3nt: TGTGCCAGCGGCCTCCAGGGGGCTGACGGCTACACCTTC
v_gene: TRBV7-9
d_gene: TRBD1
abundance: -
len: 13
j_gene: TRBJ1-2

CDR3aa: CASSSESQPQHF
CDR3nt: TGTGCCAGCAGCAGCGAAAGTCAGCCCCAGCATTTT
v_gene: TRBV6-5
d_gene: -
abundance: few
len: 12
j_gene: TRBJ1-5

CDR3aa: CASSGQGANYGYTF
CDR3nt: TGTGCCAGCTCAGGACAGGGGGCCAACTATGGCTACACCTTC
v_gene: TRBV18
d_gene: TRBD1
abundance: -
len: 14
j_gene: TRBJ1-2

CDR3aa: CASSPSSGANVLTF
CDR3nt: TGTGCCAGCAGCCCGAGCTCTGGGGCCAACGTCCTGACTTTC
v_gene: TRBV7-3
d_gene: -
abundance: -
len: 14
j_gene: TRBJ2-6

CDR3aa: CASSRDRAGDSPLHF
CDR3nt: TGTGCCAGCAGCCGCGACAGGGCGGGGGACTCACCCCTCCACTTT
v_gene: TRBV27
d_gene: TRBD1
abundance: -
len: 15
j_gene: TRBJ1-6

CDR3aa: CASSRRKAPYNEQFF
CDR3nt: TGTGCCAGCAGCCGAAGAAAGGCTCCCTACAATGAGCAGTTCTTC
v_gene: TRBV5-8
d_gene: -
abundance: -
len: 15
j_gene: TRBJ2-1

CDR3aa: CASSLAGQANTEAFF
CDR3nt: TGTGCCAGCAGCTTAGCGGGACAGGCCAACACTGAAGCTTTCTTT
v_gene: TRBV7-8
d_gene: TRBD1
abundance: -
len: 15
j_gene: TRBJ1-1

CDR3aa: CASSILGAANEKLFF
CDR3nt: TGTGCCAGTAGTATACTGGGAGCGGCTAATGAAAAACTGTTTTTT
v_gene: TRBV19
d_gene: -
abundance: -
len: 15
j_gene: TRBJ1-4

CDR3aa: CARRRGSNTEAFF
CDR3nt: TGTGCCAGACGGCGTGGGTCGAACACTGAAGCTTTCTTT
v_gene: TRBV2
d_gene: -
abundance: -
len: 13
j_gene: TRBJ1-1

CDR3aa: CASRPADRTPEAFF
CDR3nt: TGTGCCAGCAGACCCGCAGACAGAACCCCTGAAGCTTTCTTT
v_gene: TRBV7-9
d_gene: -
abundance: -
len: 14
j_gene: TRBJ1-1

CDR3aa: CASSPPGSYEQYF
CDR3nt: TGTGCCAGCAGCCCGCCCGGCTCCTACGAGCAGTACTTC
v_gene: TRBV7-3
d_gene: -
abundance: -
len: 13
j_gene: TRBJ2-7

CDR3aa: CASSYMGLAFEQYF
CDR3nt: TGTGCCAGCAGTTACATGGGACTAGCGTTCGAGCAGTACTTC
v_gene: TRBV6-2/TRBV6-3
d_gene: TRBD2
abundance: -
len: 14
j_gene: TRBJ2-7

CDR3aa: CASREDRGQETQYF
CDR3nt: TGTGCCAGCAGAGAAGACAGGGGGCAAGAGACCCAGTACTTC
v_gene: TRBV6-1
d_gene: TRBD1
abundance: once
len: 14
j_gene: TRBJ2-5

CDR3aa: CASSQGHGTGFDLTF
CDR3nt: TGTGCCAGCAGCCAGGGTCACGGGACAGGGTTTGACCTGACTTTC
v_gene: TRBV3-1/TRBV3-2
d_gene: TRBD1
abundance: -
len: 15
j_gene: TRBJ2-6

CDR3aa: CASSRGSQETQYF
CDR3nt: TGTGCCAGCAGCCGAGGGTCCCAAGAGACCCAGTACTTC
v_gene: TRBV7-2
d_gene: -
abundance: few
len: 13
j_gene: TRBJ2-5

CDR3aa: CASSLTVGAEAFF
CDR3nt: TGTGCCAGCAGCCTGACCGTAGGGGCTGAAGCTTTCTTT
v_gene: TRBV6-5
d_gene: -
abundance: -
len: 13
j_gene: TRBJ1-1

CDR3aa: CASSYTESNEQFF
CDR3nt: TGTGCCAGCAGCTACACCGAGAGCAATGAGCAGTTCTTC
v_gene: TRBV11-3
d_gene: -
abundance: once
len: 13
j_gene: TRBJ2-1

CDR3aa: CASSPPGSSTSIYGYTF
CDR3nt: TGTGCCAGCTCACCACCGGGATCCTCGACCTCGATCTATGGCTACACCTTC
v_gene: TRBV18
d_gene: -
abundance: -
len: 17
j_gene: TRBJ1-2

CDR3aa: CSVEGVATGRFGNGYTF
CDR3nt: TGCAGCGTTGAAGGGGTTGCCACAGGGCGTTTTGGAAATGGCTACACCTTC
v_gene: TRBV29-1
d_gene: -
abundance: -
len: 17
j_gene: TRBJ1-2

CDR3aa: CASSALTNTEAFF
CDR3nt: TGTGCCAGCAGTGCCTTGACGAACACTGAAGCTTTCTTT
v_gene: TRBV2
d_gene: -
abundance: -
len: 13
j_gene: TRBJ1-1

CDR3aa: CASSIVSSLGGTYEQYF
CDR3nt: TGTGCCAGTAGTATAGTGAGTAGCCTAGGAGGAACCTACGAGCAGTACTTC
v_gene: TRBV19
d_gene: -
abundance: -
len: 17
j_gene: TRBJ2-7

CDR3aa: CASSLSSAGVMNTEAFF
CDR3nt: TGTGCCAGCAGCTTAAGTTCCGCAGGGGTAATGAACACTGAAGCTTTCTTT
v_gene: TRBV7-9
d_gene: -
abundance: -
len: 17
j_gene: TRBJ1-1

CDR3aa: CATSGSGSTYNEQFF
CDR3nt: TGTGCCACCAGTGGGAGCGGGAGCACCTACAATGAGCAGTTCTTC
v_gene: TRBV24-1
d_gene: TRBD2
abundance: -
len: 15
j_gene: TRBJ2-1

CDR3aa: CASGRLVYEQYF
CDR3nt: TGTGCTAGTGGACGACTGGTCTACGAGCAGTACTTC
v_gene: TRBV12-5
d_gene: -
abundance: -
len: 12
j_gene: TRBJ2-7

CDR3aa: CASSLGSGAQETQYF
CDR3nt: TGTGCCAGCAGCTTAGGTTCCGGGGCCCAAGAGACCCAGTACTTC
v_gene: TRBV7-8
d_gene: -
abundance: -
len: 15
j_gene: TRBJ2-5

CDR3aa: CASSFVGPNRNEQFF
CDR3nt: TGTGCCAGCAGCTTCGTAGGACCAAATCGGAATGAGCAGTTCTTC
v_gene: TRBV7-9
d_gene: -
abundance: -
len: 15
j_gene: TRBJ2-1

CDR3aa: CSGASGGYEQYF
CDR3nt: TGCAGCGGCGCAAGCGGAGGCTACGAGCAGTACTTC
v_gene: TRBV29-1
d_gene: -
abundance: -
len: 12
j_gene: TRBJ2-7

CDR3aa: CASSLGGGTEAFF
CDR3nt: TGTGCCAGCAGCTTAGGGGGCGGCACTGAAGCTTTCTTT
v_gene: TRBV5-6
d_gene: TRBD1
abundance: -
len: 13
j_gene: TRBJ1-1

CDR3aa: CASSSTGEVEKLFF
CDR3nt: TGTGCCAGCAGTTCCACAGGGGAAGTTGAAAAACTGTTTTTT
v_gene: TRBV6-5
d_gene: TRBD1
abundance: -
len: 14
j_gene: TRBJ1-4

CDR3aa: CSVPTLNEQFF
CDR3nt: TGCAGCGTTCCGACCTTGAATGAGCAGTTCTTC
v_gene: TRBV29-1
d_gene: -
abundance: -
len: 11
j_gene: TRBJ2-1

CDR3aa: CAWSLPGSTQYF
CDR3nt: TGTGCCTGGAGTCTTCCCGGGAGTACGCAGTATTTT
v_gene: TRBV30
d_gene: -
abundance: -
len: 12
j_gene: TRBJ2-3

CDR3aa: CSVEDSGRAIGNEQFF
CDR3nt: TGCAGCGTTGAAGATAGCGGGAGGGCCATTGGAAATGAGCAGTTCTTC
v_gene: TRBV29-1
d_gene: TRBD2
abundance: -
len: 16
j_gene: TRBJ2-1

CDR3aa: CASSSDRASSYNEQFF
CDR3nt: TGTGCCAGCTCAAGTGACAGGGCCAGCTCCTACAATGAGCAGTTCTTC
v_gene: TRBV18
d_gene: TRBD1
abundance: -
len: 16
j_gene: TRBJ2-1

CDR3aa: CACRQGATNEKLFF
CDR3nt: TGTGCCTGCCGACAGGGCGCAACTAATGAAAAACTGTTTTTT
v_gene: TRBV30
d_gene: TRBD1
abundance: -
len: 14
j_gene: TRBJ1-4

CDR3aa: CASSLGLVGKLFF
CDR3nt: TGTGCCAGCAGCCTAGGGTTAGTTGGAAAACTGTTTTTT
v_gene: TRBV7-9
d_gene: -
abundance: -
len: 13
j_gene: TRBJ1-4

CDR3aa: CASSHRSGRGNEQFF
CDR3nt: TGTGCCAGCAGCCACCGGAGCGGGAGGGGTAATGAGCAGTTCTTC
v_gene: TRBV3-1/TRBV3-2
d_gene: TRBD2
abundance: -
len: 15
j_gene: TRBJ2-1

CDR3aa: CASSPQSGTGGSGYTF
CDR3nt: TGTGCCAGCTCACCACAGTCCGGGACAGGGGGAAGTGGCTACACCTTC
v_gene: TRBV18
d_gene: TRBD1
abundance: -
len: 16
j_gene: TRBJ1-2

CDR3aa: CASSRTHGQGYHNEQFF
CDR3nt: TGCGCCAGCAGCCGGACTCATGGACAGGGCTATCACAATGAGCAGTTCTTC
v_gene: TRBV4-3
d_gene: TRBD1
abundance: -
len: 17
j_gene: TRBJ2-1

CDR3aa: CASSRDGTYEQYF
CDR3nt: TGCGCCAGCAGCAGGGACGGGACCTACGAGCAGTACTTC
v_gene: TRBV5-1
d_gene: -
abundance: few
len: 13
j_gene: TRBJ2-7